This TCR beta chain appears in the sequencing data of a study of preoperative IRX-2 immunotherapy in early breast cancer. The treatment denotes: preoperative locoregional IRX-2 cytokine immunotherapy. Samples came from a phase Ib trial of preoperative locoregional IRX-2 cytokine immunotherapy. Profiled with immunoSEQ multiplex PCR; TCRdb holds only in-frame clones, not every one. The sample lists 30,000 to 45,000 clones; around four fifths were seen once. The sequenced sample was lymph node tissue, obtained after IRX-2 immunotherapy. This receptor was taken from a human donor with breast cancer.

DNA of the CDR3: TGTGCCAGTAGTATGGGCGAATGGGGGCAGCCCCAGCATTTT. It codes for CASSMGEWGQPQHF. The chain joins TRBV19 to TRBJ1-5, with D perhaps TRBD1 (5 bases). The V gene lost 3 bases and the J gene lost 7 bases, with 13 bases spanning the gap. The CDR3 loop spans 14 amino acids. Germline lookup yields CDR1 LNHDA and CDR2 SQIVND (reference sequence).